This entry describes one T cell receptor (beta chain). Other DNA sequences of this sample code for an identical CDR3. The data derive from a study of shared clonotypes between healthy human individuals. Repertoires were generated with immunoSEQ multiplex PCR, while TCRdb's copy carries only in-frame clones and drops some. The top ten clones hold about 0.45% of a sample with some 1.5 million clones, approximately 98% of them seen once. This CDR3 has 14 amino acids. Per the germline V gene, CDR1 is LNHNV and CDR2 is YYDKDF (reference sequence). The V gene lost 0 bases and the J gene lost 4 bases, with 10 bases spanning the gap.

The rearrangement joins TRBV15 to TRBJ2-7, with D perhaps TRBD1 or TRBD2 (5 bases each). The sequencing input was naive CD4+ T cells sorted from blood. Subset described: CD45RA+ positively selected. The clonotype comes from a young man in good health. The CDR3 reads CATSRDRGPYEQYF. Here the CDR3 DNA reads TGTGCCACCAGCAGAGATCGGGGCCCGTACGAGCAGTACTTC.